A single T cell receptor beta chain is shown here with its context. Its matching antigen is unknown. The data stem from a study of PD-L1 blockade in urothelial cancer. For the study at large: The number of prior chemotherapy regimens per patient was 0 to 3. Blood analyses occurred 3 weeks (second dose) and 6 weeks post treatment start. General study points: Improved survival was predicted by pretreatment blood TCR clonality below the median.

The CDR3 has 17 residues. V dropped 5 bases and J dropped 4; count of bases not matched to a gene: 13. Germline V gene data show CDR1 as SGHAT and CDR2 as FQDESV (reference sequence). The assay was immunoSEQ multiplex PCR, and TCRdb's table has in-frame clones only and misses some. The sample includes 95,000 to 100,000 clones, over 75% seen only once; the top ten take 2%. The time point denotes: pretreatment peripheral blood. Sequencing used PBMCs, obtained around atezolizumab (anti-PD-L1) treatment. This clonotype was obtained from a man between 60 and 75 years old with urothelial cancer. The rearrangement uses TRBV11-1 and TRBJ2-3; 9 bases fit TRBD1. The CDR3 bases are TGTGCCAGCAGCCACCCCGTTCCGGGACAGGGACCAGATACGCAGTATTTT. This sequence encodes CASSHPVPGQGPDTQYF. Together with reference TRBV11-1 and TRBJ2-3, the CDR3 gives the full variable domain: EAEVAQSPRYKITEKSQAVAFWCDPISGHATLYWYRQILGQGPELLVQFQDESVVDDSQLPKDRFSAERLKGVDSTLKIQPAELGDSAMYLCASSHPVPGQGPDTQYFGPGTRLTVL.